In its sample, the clone carrying this T cell receptor (beta chain) was seen many times. CDR1 is SGHRS, CDR2 YFSETQ, per germline. The CDR3 length is 16 residues. V was trimmed by 2 bases and J by 3 bases, leaving 15 bases between them. TCRdb re-clonotyped the PCR reads via MiXCR. The sample records 49,000 or so clones, approximately 26% being singletons. The data originate from a study of metastatic and nonmetastatic thyroid tumors. The overall study: Repertoires were compared across blood and tumor or nodule tissue from malignant and benign thyroid patients.

No patient received treatment before thyroid surgery. Sequencing was done on a sample of blood. The chain couples TRBV5-1 to TRBJ2-1, with a possible D match to TRBD2 (6 bases). This receptor was taken from a male donor with papillary thyroid cancer or a benign thyroid nodule (not recorded which). Some clones in this sample may be carry-over from other donors' samples. The CDR3: CASSLITGSNYNEQFF. The CDR3 nucleotides read TGCGCCAGCAGCTTAATTACCGGGAGTAACTACAATGAGCAGTTCTTC.